This TCR beta chain was retrieved from a study of shared clonotypes between healthy human individuals. The method was immunoSEQ multiplex PCR; TCRdb's version includes in-frame clones alone and lacks a portion of them. The table records under 650,000 clones, roughly 95% of them present only once. The germline CDR1 and CDR2 sequences are SGHVS and FQNEAQ. The length of the CDR3 is 16 residues. Trimming took off 5 bases at V and 0 bases at J, with 16 bases between the two ends. This TCR derives from a woman in her 30s in good health. The V and J genes are TRBV7-8 and TRBJ1-1; possibly TRBD1 for D (5 bases). Source material: naive CD4+ T cells sorted from blood. The subset here: CD45RA+ positively selected. The CDR3, as DNA: TGTGCCAGCAGCCCGCTACCGGGACCGGTGAACACTGAAGCTTTCTTT. The encoded protein is CASSPLPGPVNTEAFF.